The 8 T cell receptor beta chains below all came from one sample that was sequenced in a study of CD8+ T cells in alopecia areata. Extracted RNA was reverse transcribed into cDNA, the sequencing template. Here immunoSEQ multiplex PCR was the method, and the copy in TCRdb shows in-frame clones only, minus some. The sample holds under 300,000 clones; under 70% are singletons and the top ten take under 1.5%. The sequenced sample was CD4+ T cells sorted from blood, obtained at week 0. These TCRs come from a human donor with alopecia areata.

The chain joins TRBV29-1 to TRBJ2-7; 9 nucleotides line up with TRBD1. Germline values: CDR1 SQVTM, CDR2 ANQGSEA. Unmatched junction bases numbered 11, after V lost 5 bases and J lost 3 bases. The CDR3 runs to 15 residues. For the CDR3, the DNA is TGCAGCGTTCGTATCCCGGGACAGGGTTTCTACGAGCAGTACTTC. Translated: CSVRIPGQGFYEQYF.

Comments on this clone: Other DNA variants within this sample encode the same CDR3. The chain links TRBV30 to TRBJ2-5; D is ambiguous. Germline lookup yields CDR1 GTSNPN and CDR2 SVGIG (reference sequence). V was trimmed by 1 base and J by 4 bases, leaving 1 base between them. CDR3 length equals 10 residues. CDR3: CAWSGETQYF. The CDR3 DNA follows: TGTGCCTGGAGTGGAGAGACCCAGTACTTC.

The chain has TRBV9 and TRBJ1-2; D remains ambiguous. The CDR3 length is 15 residues. Per germline, CDR1 SGDLS and CDR2 YYNGEE. The V gene lost 0 bases and the J gene lost 3 bases, with 12 bases spanning the gap. CDR3: CASSVAPDPDYGYTF. Written as DNA, the CDR3 is TGTGCCAGCAGCGTAGCCCCGGACCCTGACTATGGCTACACCTTC.

V and J are TRBV2 and TRBJ2-7; weak D call: TRBD1 (5 bases). V lost 6 bases, J lost 0 bases, and 9 bases lay in between. This CDR3 contains 13 residues. Germline assignment: CDR1 SNHLY and CDR2 FYNNEI. CDR3 sequence reads: CASRQVRSYEQYF. Written as DNA, the CDR3 is TGTGCCAGCAGACAGGTTCGCTCCTACGAGCAGTACTTC.

The rearrangement uses TRBV30 and TRBJ1-6; no clear D. The CDR3 has 14 amino acids. V lost 4 bases and J 8 bases, leaving 15 bases between the germline ends. The germline V gene encodes CDR1 GTSNPN and CDR2 SVGIG (reference sequence). CDR3 amino acids: CAWKMWAEYSPLHF. CDR3 DNA sequence: TGTGCCTGGAAAATGTGGGCGGAATATTCACCCCTCCACTTT.

This clone turned up a few times. The chain joins TRBV5-1 to TRBJ2-7; TRBD2 agrees at 10 bases. V shed 2 bases and J 2 bases; nucleotides not matched to a gene: 4. There are 15 residues in the CDR3. Germline V lookup: CDR1 SGHRS, CDR2 YFSETQ. The CDR3 region is CASSFLAGATYEQYF. As DNA, the CDR3 is TGCGCCAGCAGCTTTCTAGCGGGGGCGACCTACGAGCAGTACTTC.

The chain couples TRBV5-4 to TRBJ1-1; maybe TRBD1 (6 bases). This CDR3 comprises 14 residues. V was shortened by 4 bases and J by 4 bases, with 14 bases between the two germline ends. The germline V gene has CDR1 SGHNT and CDR2 YYREEE (reference sequence). This chain's CDR3 is CASSPRGIGTEAFF. In DNA form, the CDR3 reads TGTGCCAGCAGCCCCAGGGGAATCGGCACTGAAGCTTTCTTT.

The chain couples TRBV20-1 to TRBJ2-1; no firm D call. Germline V gene data show CDR1 as DFQATT and CDR2 as SNEGSKA (reference sequence). Trimming stripped 6 bases from V and 7 bases from J, with 7 bases between. The CDR3 is 10 amino acids. DNA of the CDR3: TGCAGTGCGCTTTGGAATGAGCAGTTCTTC. Encoded protein: CSALWNEQFF.